The 27 T cell receptor beta chains in this list originate from one sample, sequenced in a study of blood T cell repertoires in COVID-19. Clones were read by immunoSEQ multiplex PCR, and TCRdb kept only the in-frame ones, dropping some. The table lists about 270,000 clones, more than 75% of them singletons. Sequencing input: peripheral blood. The origin of the receptors is a woman over 75 with COVID-19, enrolled during active disease.

The chain employs TRBV2 and TRBJ2-7, with 7 positions matching TRBD2. This CDR3 comprises 15 residues. V lost 4 bases, J lost 6 bases, and 12 bases stayed unmatched. Germline CDR1 is SNHLY and CDR2 is FYNNEI. CDR3 in DNA: TGTGCCAGCAGTGTTTGGGGAGGGTCAAACGGCGAGCAGTACTTC. Its protein product is CASSVWGGSNGEQYF.

This clone has just one count. The J gene is TRBJ1-1, the V gene TRBV29-1; 10 bases are a match to TRBD1. The V gene's germline CDR1 is SQVTM and CDR2 ANQGSEA. The CDR3 runs 11 residues. V shed 5 bases, J shed 11 bases, and the junction held 5 bases outside the gene matches. The CDR3 bases are TGCAGCGTTTCCGGGACAGGGGTCGCTTTCTTT. Translation gives CSVSGTGVAFF.

The genes are TRBV29-1 and TRBJ2-3; tentative D call: TRBD2 (5 bases). V was trimmed by 8 bases and J by 3 bases, leaving 12 bases between them. Germline assignment: CDR1 SQVTM and CDR2 ANQGSEA. CDR3 length equals 12 residues. The CDR3 DNA reads as TGCAGCTTCCGGGGAAGGACAGATACGCAGTATTTT. As protein: CSFRGRTDTQYF.

The chain recombines TRBV9 with TRBJ1-2; 8 bases map to TRBD1. Germline CDR1 and CDR2: SGDLS and YYNGEE. V was pared by 4 bases and J by 4 bases, with 12 bases of the junction left unmatched. This CDR3 region has 16 residues. In nucleotides, the CDR3 is TGTGCCAGCAGCTCCAGGGGCAGGGGGCTCGGCTATGGCTACACCTTC. Translated, it gives CASSSRGRGLGYGYTF. The complete variable domain, with remaining parts taken from reference TRBV9 and TRBJ1-2, reads DSGVTQTPKHLITATGQRVTLRCSPRSGDLSVYWYQQSLDQGLQFLIQYYNGEERAKGNILERFSAQQFPDLHSELNLSSLELGDSALYFCASSSRGRGLGYGYTFGSGTRLTVV.

The gene calls are TRBV6-5 and TRBJ1-1; TRBD1 matches 8 bases. The CDR3 length is 14 residues. J lost 4 bases, V lost 4 bases, and 5 bases had no gene match. CDR1 and CDR2 from the germline V gene are MNHEY and SVGAGI. The CDR3 loop reads CASSSQGAGTEAFF. CDR3 coding DNA: TGTGCCAGCAGTTCCCAGGGGGCTGGCACTGAAGCTTTCTTT.

The chain combines TRBV5-1 with TRBJ1-4, with D perhaps matching TRBD1 (5 bases). Per germline, CDR1 SGHRS and CDR2 YFSETQ. The CDR3 has 14 residues. V was shortened by 7 bases and J by 7 bases, with 17 bases between the two germline ends. CDR3 coding DNA: TGCGCCAGCGGGTCGGGGCAGGGAGGTGAAAAACTGTTTTTT. Encoded protein: CASGSGQGGEKLFF. The variable domain in full, with the rest retrieved from reference TRBV5-1 and TRBJ1-4, is KAGVTQTPRYLIKTRGQQVTLSCSPISGHRSVSWYQQTPGQGLQFLFEYFSETQRNKGNFPGRFSGRQFSNSRSEMNVSTLELGDSALYLCASGSGQGGEKLFFGSGTQLSVL.

V gene TRBV30 combines with J gene TRBJ1-5, with a tentative D call TRBD1 (5 bases). From germline, CDR1 is GTSNPN and CDR2 SVGIG (reference sequence). Trimming stripped 2 bases from V and 4 bases from J, with 9 bases between. CDR3 length: 13 amino acids. The CDR3 reads CAWSRGVNQPQHF. CDR3 in DNA: TGTGCCTGGAGTCGGGGGGTTAATCAGCCCCAGCATTTT.

The rearrangement uses TRBV28 and TRBJ1-3; possibly TRBD1 for D (5 bases). V dropped 1 base and J dropped 2 bases, with 9 bases sitting between them. The CDR3 runs 15 residues. CDR1 is MDHEN, CDR2 SYDVKM, per germline. Here the CDR3 DNA reads TGTGCCAGCAGTTTATCCGCGGGGGCTGGAAACACCATATATTTT. This encodes CASSLSAGAGNTIYF. The whole variable domain, remainder taken from reference TRBV28 and TRBJ1-3, is DVKVTQSSRYLVKRTGEKVFLECVQDMDHENMFWYRQDPGLGLRLIYFSYDVKMKEKGDIPEGYSVSREKKERFSLILESASTNQTSMYLCASSLSAGAGNTIYFGEGSWLTVV.

The V gene is TRBV5-1, the J gene TRBJ1-4, with a possible D match to TRBD1 (5 bases). The CDR3 consists of 13 residues. In germline, CDR1 is SGHRS, CDR2 YFSETQ. Deletions cut 1 base from V and 8 bases from J, with 9 bases between. CDR3 nucleotide sequence: TGCGCCAGCAGCTTGCCAGGGTTGGAAAAACTGTTTTTT. It translates to CASSLPGLEKLFF.

V gene TRBV6-6 combines with J gene TRBJ2-3; 7 nucleotides match TRBD2. Losses at the gene ends were 0 bases for V and 0 bases for J; bases not matched to a gene: 3. CDR1 and CDR2 (germline): MNHNY, SVGAGI (reference sequence). The CDR3 is 16 residues long. The DNA for the CDR3 is TGTGCCAGCAGTTACTCGCTAGCGGATAGCACAGATACGCAGTATTTT. Translated: CASSYSLADSTDTQYF.

The CDR3 here is CASSPGGGNYGYTF. The CDR3, as DNA: TGCGCCAGCAGCCCTGGGGGGGGAAACTATGGCTACACCTTC. The gene calls are TRBV4-3 and TRBJ1-2; weak D call: TRBD1 (5 bases). From germline, CDR1 is LGHNA and CDR2 YSLEER. V shed 4 bases and J shed 2 bases, with 11 bases lying between them. The CDR3 covers 14 residues.

The CDR3 loop reads CASSLYQESYEQYV. The CDR3 coding sequence is TGTGCCAGCAGCTTGTATCAGGAATCCTACGAGCAGTACGTC. The rearrangement joins TRBV5-5 to TRBJ2-7, with no clear D. Deletions cut 1 base from V and 1 base from J, with 9 bases between. Germline values: CDR1 SGHKS, CDR2 YYEKEE (reference sequence). This CDR3 is 14 amino acids long.

This clone occurred a few times. The chain combines TRBV29-1 with TRBJ1-6; the D is unclear. Germline CDR1 SQVTM, CDR2 ANQGSEA. The CDR3 covers 12 residues. Trimming shortened V by 7 bases and J by 9 bases, and 13 bases separated the two germline ends. In nucleotides, the CDR3 is TGCAGCGCCGGACGGGAGGGTTCACCCCTCCACTTT. This translates into CSAGREGSPLHF.

The V call is TRBV21-1, the J call TRBJ1-5. TRBV21-1 is annotated as a pseudogene. The CDR3 runs 19 residues. CDR3 amino acids: CASKGNRERAQLYPQPQHF. The DNA of the CDR3 is TGTGCCAGCAAAGGGAATAGAGAGAGGGCTCAATTATACCCCCAGCCCCAGCATTTT.

This rearrangement joins TRBV2 to TRBJ2-5; 8 positions match TRBD2. J gave up 9 bases and V 0 bases, and 12 bases lay outside the gene matches. CDR1 and CDR2 from the germline V gene are SNHLY and FYNNEI. CDR3 length equals 16 residues. The CDR3 region has the DNA TGTGCCAGCAGTGAAGCCCGGCTAGCGGGCGCCACGGCCCAGTACTTC. Amino acid sequence: CASSEARLAGATAQYF.

The CDR3: CAISATALNTEAFF. CDR3 nucleotides: TGTGCCATCAGTGCTACAGCTTTGAACACTGAAGCTTTCTTT. The chain couples TRBV10-3 to TRBJ1-1; no definite D call. Trimming shortened V by 4 bases and J by 0 bases, and 9 bases separated the two germline ends. The CDR3 contains 14 residues. Per germline, CDR1 ENHRY and CDR2 SYGVKD.

V gene TRBV28 combines with J gene TRBJ2-1; 15 nucleotides line up with TRBD2. With 4 bases clipped from V and 1 base from J, the junction kept 5 bases outside the gene matches. The CDR3 runs 18 residues. From germline, CDR1 is MDHEN and CDR2 SYDVKM. The CDR3 DNA sequence: TGTGCCAGCAGTTCCCCGGGACTAGCGGGGGGATCCTACAATGAGCAGTTCTTC. Protein sequence: CASSSPGLAGGSYNEQFF.

The chain uses TRBV5-1 and TRBJ1-1, with 9 bases matching TRBD1. V lost 4 bases to trimming and J lost 0 bases; unmatched junction nucleotides: 10. Germline V gives CDR1 SGHRS, CDR2 YFSETQ. The CDR3 runs 17 residues. The CDR3 here is CASSPGLTGGLNTEAFF. For the CDR3, the DNA is TGCGCCAGCAGCCCGGGGCTGACAGGGGGGTTGAACACTGAAGCTTTCTTT.

V and J are TRBV7-9 and TRBJ1-6; 9 positions agree with TRBD1. Trimming removed 4 bases from V and 6 bases from J; junction bases left unmatched: 7. The germline V gene has CDR1 SEHNR and CDR2 FQNEAQ (reference sequence). The CDR3 has 16 amino acids. Here the CDR3 DNA reads TGTGCCAGCAGCTCCGGTCCGACAGGGGGTAATTCACCCCTCCACTTT. Translating gives CASSSGPTGGNSPLHF. Supplemented by reference TRBV7-9 and TRBJ1-6, the full variable domain reads DTGVSQNPRHKITKRGQNVTFRCDPISEHNRLYWYRQTLGQGPEFLTYFQNEAQLEKSRLLSDRFSAERPKGSFSTLEIQRTEQGDSAMYLCASSSGPTGGNSPLHFGNGTRLTVT.

This rearrangement joins TRBV7-2 to TRBJ1-1; D may be TRBD1 (5 bases). Germline CDR1 SGHTA, CDR2 FQGNSA. The ends were cut back, 2 bases at V and 4 bases at J, with 17 bases in the middle. The CDR3 extends over 16 amino acids. CDR3 region: CASSLIWGGGGTEAFF. The DNA of the CDR3 is TGTGCCAGCAGCTTAATTTGGGGGGGAGGTGGCACTGAAGCTTTCTTT.

The rearrangement joins TRBV18 to TRBJ1-6; the D gene is possibly TRBD1 (6 bases). This CDR3 comprises 15 residues. V lost 3 bases and J lost 7, with 13 bases in between. The V gene's germline CDR1 is KGHSH and CDR2 LQKENI. CDR3 sequence reads: CASSPWGQPNSPLHF. Here the CDR3 DNA reads TGTGCCAGCTCACCCTGGGGGCAGCCGAATTCACCCCTCCACTTT.

J is TRBJ1-3 and V is TRBV2; the match to TRBD1 covers 8 bases. Germline loops: CDR1 SNHLY, CDR2 FYNNEI. J lost 5 bases, V lost 10 bases, and 10 bases had no gene match. The CDR3 sequence is 14 residues long. CDR3 protein: CATRQGIARNTIYF. CDR3 bases: TGTGCCACCCGACAGGGGATAGCAAGAAACACCATATATTTT. Together with reference TRBV2 and TRBJ1-3, the CDR3 gives the full variable domain: EPEVTQTPSHQVTQMGQEVILRCVPISNHLYFYWYRQILGQKVEFLVSFYNNEISEKSEIFDDQFSVERPDGSNFTLKIRSTKLEDSAMYFCATRQGIARNTIYFGEGSWLTVV.

The rearrangement joins TRBV7-9 to TRBJ1-4, with a tentative D call TRBD1 (5 bases). The CDR3 has 18 amino acids. Germline V gives CDR1 SEHNR, CDR2 FQNEAQ (reference sequence). The V end lost 5 bases, the J end lost 2 bases, and 21 bases lay between the germline ends. Written as DNA, the CDR3 is TGTGCCAGCAGCCAACGCCTTTTACCCCAGGGCACTAATGAAAAACTGTTTTTT. Translated, it gives CASSQRLLPQGTNEKLFF.

The chain's CDR3 is CASSISGTSGGYTYEQYF. CDR3 bases: TGTGCCAGTAGTATTTCCGGGACTAGCGGGGGCTACACCTACGAGCAGTACTTC. The gene calls are TRBV19 and TRBJ2-7, with TRBD2 matching 14 bases. The CDR3 spans 18 residues. Germline V gives CDR1 LNHDA, CDR2 SQIVND (reference sequence). Trimming cost V 3 bases and J 2 bases; bases outside gene matches: 9.

This sequence joins TRBV5-3 and TRBJ1-5; the D is unclear. Being an ORF, TRBV5-3 has a function that is uncertain. The CDR3 is made up of 18 amino acids. V lost 0 bases, J lost 5 bases, and 21 bases lay in between. The CDR3 is CARSLVTLSIALDQPQHF. The CDR3, as DNA: TGTGCCAGAAGCTTGGTGACCCTTAGCATCGCCCTCGATCAGCCCCAGCATTTT.

The genes are TRBV7-9 and TRBJ1-1; D unresolved. The CDR3 runs to 15 residues. CDR1 and CDR2 from the germline V gene are SEHNR and FQNEAQ (reference sequence). V lost 0 bases and J lost 1, with 9 bases in between. The CDR3 nucleotides read TGTGCCAGCAGCTTAGCCAGGATAAGGAACACTGAAGCTTTCTTT. Amino acid sequence: CASSLARIRNTEAFF.

Turning to this clone: Different DNA sequences within this sample yield the same CDR3. The chain employs TRBV5-1 and TRBJ2-5; D gene ambiguous. The CDR3 has 12 residues. Trimming stripped 4 bases from V and 2 bases from J, with 6 bases between. Germline V lookup: CDR1 SGHRS, CDR2 YFSETQ. The CDR3 here is CASSLPQETQYF. The CDR3 DNA reads as TGCGCCAGCAGCCTACCTCAAGAGACCCAGTACTTC.